Listed below are T cell receptor beta chains from one sample, sequenced in a study of blood T cells in healthy people across ages. One entry per CDR3 protein results from TCRdb running MiXCR on the 5' RACE reads. The table lists 1.5 million to 2 million distinct CDR3 sequences, roughly 49% of them singletons, with 2% to 2.5% in the top ten. Material: blood. Receptor source: a woman aged 40 to 49 in good health. Each CDR3 is given with its conserved first and last residue. D genes are given only for firm matches. Expanded clones get a size class; other rows say once, few or many, or leave the size out.

V gene	clone size	D gene	J gene	CDR3 DNA	CDR3 protein
TRBV12-3/TRBV12-4	.	.	TRBJ2-3	TGTGCCAGCAGTTTCACGGCATACACAGATACGCAGTATTTT	CASSFTAYTDTQYF
TRBV5-1	few	.	TRBJ2-3	TGCGCCAGCAGCCCCATCAGGGCAGATACGCAGTATTTT	CASSPIRADTQYF
TRBV4-3	few	.	TRBJ2-5	TGCGCCAGCAGCCAAGATCGAGGCAGGGAAGAGACCCAGTACTTC	CASSQDRGREETQYF
TRBV7-9	.	TRBD1	TRBJ1-6	TGTGCCAGCAGCCCCGACAGGGGGTTGAATTCACCCCTCCACTTT	CASSPDRGLNSPLHF
TRBV4-3	few	.	TRBJ2-1	TGCGCCAGCAGCCAAGATCCCCAGGGGTCCTCCTACAATGAGCAGTTCTTC	CASSQDPQGSSYNEQFF
TRBV6-2/TRBV6-3	few	.	TRBJ2-1	TGTGCCAGCAGTTCTGGGACAATACGCTACAATGAGCAGTTCTTC	CASSSGTIRYNEQFF
TRBV20-1	.	.	TRBJ1-5	TGCAGTGCCGACGGGACGGCGGGGGGCAATCAGCCCCAGCATTTT	CSADGTAGGNQPQHF
TRBV20-1	.	TRBD1	TRBJ2-1	TGCAGTGCTCAGACCGGGACAGGGTCGGGTGAGCAGTTCTTC	CSAQTGTGSGEQFF
TRBV7-2	.	.	TRBJ2-4	TGTGCCAGCAGCTTAGCGGGCACTATACAGTACTTC	CASSLAGTIQYF
TRBV4-2	few	.	TRBJ2-5	TGTGCCAGCAGCCAAGATCAGGGGACACAGCAAGAGACCCAGTACTTC	CASSQDQGTQQETQYF
TRBV28	.	.	TRBJ2-7	TGTGCCAGCAGTTCCTCTGGGGGATTTGTCGAGCAGTACTTC	CASSSSGGFVEQYF
TRBV6-2/TRBV6-3	.	TRBD2	TRBJ2-5	TGTGCCAGCAGTTTGCCTAAGACTAGCGGGGTCCAAGAGACCCAGTACTTC	CASSLPKTSGVQETQYF
TRBV6-6	.	.	TRBJ1-5	TGTGCCAGCACCTCAGGGGCAGGGACGGGTAATCAGCCCCAGCATTTT	CASTSGAGTGNQPQHF
TRBV5-1	few	.	TRBJ2-1	TGCGCCACCACCGGGCCGAGCTCCTACAATGAGCAGTTCTTC	CATTGPSSYNEQFF
TRBV5-1	.	TRBD1	TRBJ2-5	TGCGCCAGCAGCTTTACAGGACAGGGGATCGATGAGCAGTACTTC	CASSFTGQGIDEQYF